Listed below are T cell receptor beta chains from one sample, sequenced in a study of blood T cell repertoires in COVID-19. Produced via immunoSEQ multiplex PCR; TCRdb's table is partial and in-frame only. Of approximately 440,000 clones listed, 90% are singletons. Material for sequencing was PBMCs or T cells enriched from blood (not recorded which). The receptors originated from a man aged 18 to 29 who had recovered from COVID-19. Both conserved end residues are part of each CDR3. Each record gives: CDR3 DNA, CDR3 protein, J gene, V gene, CDR3 length, D gene. A D gene is named only where the DNA matches it firmly.

TGTGCCTGGACAGGGGTATACGGGGAGCTGTTTTTT,CAWTGVYGELFF,TRBJ2-2,TRBV30,12,.
TGTGCCTGGAGTGTAAACGTAGGGGCCGACGAGCAGTACTTC,CAWSVNVGADEQYF,TRBJ2-7,TRBV30,14,.
TGCGCCAGCAGCCAAATACAAGTAGCCAAAAACATTCAGTACTTC,CASSQIQVAKNIQYF,TRBJ2-4,TRBV4-1,15,.
TGTGCCAGCAGCTACATCGGACAGGGGGCCTATGGCTACACCTTC,CASSYIGQGAYGYTF,TRBJ1-2,TRBV5-5,15,TRBD1
TGTGCCAGCAGCTTGGAAACAGACAGGAACACTGAAGCTTTCTTT,CASSLETDRNTEAFF,TRBJ1-1,TRBV5-4,15,.
TGCGCCAGCAGCTTGGCAACTAGCGGATATTACAATGAGCAGTTCTTC,CASSLATSGYYNEQFF,TRBJ2-1,TRBV5-1,16,TRBD2
TGCGCCAGCAGTGAGTCCGGGGGAGTTGGAAAACTGTTTTTT,CASSESGGVGKLFF,TRBJ1-4,TRBV10-2,14,.
TGTGCCAGCAGCTTAGGAGGGTTATTCCACTCTGGAAACACCATATATTTT,CASSLGGLFHSGNTIYF,TRBJ1-3,TRBV11-2,17,.
TGTGCCAGCAGCCAAGAGGACAGAACACCAATTTCACCCCTCCACTTT,CASSQEDRTPISPLHF,TRBJ1-6,TRBV3-1/TRBV3-2,16,.
TGTGCCAGCAGCGCGGGTGGAGGATCCTACGAGCAGTACTTC,CASSAGGGSYEQYF,TRBJ2-7,TRBV27,14,.
TGTGCCAGCAATGAGCCGATACAGGGAAGCTCCTATAATTCACCCCTCCACTTT,CASNEPIQGSSYNSPLHF,TRBJ1-6,TRBV2,18,.
TGTGCCAGCAGTTTTTCCAGGGCTAACTATGGCTACACCTTC,CASSFSRANYGYTF,TRBJ1-2,TRBV27,14,.